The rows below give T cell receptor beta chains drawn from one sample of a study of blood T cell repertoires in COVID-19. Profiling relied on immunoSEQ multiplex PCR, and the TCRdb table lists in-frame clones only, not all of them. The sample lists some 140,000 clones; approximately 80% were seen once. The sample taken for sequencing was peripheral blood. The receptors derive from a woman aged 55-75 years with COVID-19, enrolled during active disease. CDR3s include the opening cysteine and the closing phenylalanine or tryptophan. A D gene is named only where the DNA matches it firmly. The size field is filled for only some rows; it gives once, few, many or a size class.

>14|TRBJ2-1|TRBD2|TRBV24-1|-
TGTGCCACCAGTGACCCGGGGGGGTACAATGAGCAGTTCTTC
CATSDPGGYNEQFF
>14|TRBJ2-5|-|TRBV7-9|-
TGTGCCAGCAGCTTAAGTCAGTTCCAAGAGACCCAGTACTTC
CASSLSQFQETQYF
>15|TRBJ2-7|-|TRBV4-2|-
TGTGCCAGCAGCCAAGATTGGGACACGTCCTACGAGCAGTACTTC
CASSQDWDTSYEQYF
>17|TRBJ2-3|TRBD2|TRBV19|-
TGTGCCAGTAGTATAGACCTAGCGGGAGGCCCCACAGATACGCAGTATTTT
CASSIDLAGGPTDTQYF
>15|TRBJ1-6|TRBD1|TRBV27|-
TGTGCCAGCAGTTTATCGGACAGGGGGAATTCACCCCTCCACTTT
CASSLSDRGNSPLHF
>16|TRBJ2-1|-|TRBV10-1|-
TGCGCCAGCAGTGACCTCCCATCCAGCTCCTACAATGAGCAGTTCTTC
CASSDLPSSSYNEQFF
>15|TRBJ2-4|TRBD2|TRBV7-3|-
TGTGCCAGCAGCCCCACCGGGACTAGCGGTGGGATTCAGTACTTC
CASSPTGTSGGIQYF
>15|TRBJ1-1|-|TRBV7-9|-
TGTGCCAGCAGCTTAGCGGCAGGGGTTAACACTGAAGCTTTCTTT
CASSLAAGVNTEAFF
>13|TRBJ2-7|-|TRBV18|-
TGTGCCAGCTCACCACGGGACATCTACGAGCAGTACTTC
CASSPRDIYEQYF
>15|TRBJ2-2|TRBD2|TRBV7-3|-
TGTGCCAGCAGCTTAGCACTAGCGGGACCTGGGGAGCTGTTTTTT
CASSLALAGPGELFF
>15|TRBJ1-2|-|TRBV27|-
TGTGCCAGCAGTTATAGCGGAATAAGTTCCTATGGCTACACCTTC
CASSYSGISSYGYTF
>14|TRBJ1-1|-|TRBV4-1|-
TGCGCCAGCAGCCAATGGGCCAGCAACACTGAAGCTTTCTTT
CASSQWASNTEAFF
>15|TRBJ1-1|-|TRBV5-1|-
TGCGCCAGCAGCTTGGAAGCTCTGTTGAACACTGAAGCTTTCTTT
CASSLEALLNTEAFF
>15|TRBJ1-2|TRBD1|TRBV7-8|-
TGTGCCAGCAGTTACTCCGGGACAGTGAAGGAGGGCTACACCTTC
CASSYSGTVKEGYTF
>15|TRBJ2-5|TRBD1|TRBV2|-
TGTGCCAGCAGGGGGGACAGATCTTCCTTACAGACCCAGTACTTC
CASRGDRSSLQTQYF
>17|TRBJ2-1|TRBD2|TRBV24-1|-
TGTGCCACCAGTGATCACCTTCTAGCGGGAGGTTACAATGAGCAGTTCTTC
CATSDHLLAGGYNEQFF
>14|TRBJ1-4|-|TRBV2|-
TGTGCCAGCAGGCAACAGGGAGATAGCGAAAAACTGTTTTTT
CASRQQGDSEKLFF
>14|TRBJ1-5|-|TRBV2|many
TGTGCCAGTATCAATCCAGGGGATAGTCAGCCCCAGCATTTT
CASINPGDSQPQHF
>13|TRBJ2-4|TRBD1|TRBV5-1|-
TGCGCCAGCAGCCTCCAGACAGGGAACATTCAGTACTTC
CASSLQTGNIQYF
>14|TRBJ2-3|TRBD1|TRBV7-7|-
TGTGCTAGCAGCTTGACAGGGGGTACAGATACGCAGTATTTT
CASSLTGGTDTQYF
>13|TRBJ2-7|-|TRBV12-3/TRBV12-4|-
TGTGCCAGCACCAATGGGGGGTCATACGAGCAGTACTTC
CASTNGGSYEQYF
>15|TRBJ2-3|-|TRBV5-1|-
TGCGCCAGCAGCCGACGTCCGGGTGGCACAGATACGCAGTATTTT
CASSRRPGGTDTQYF
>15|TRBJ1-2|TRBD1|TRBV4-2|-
TGTGCCAGCAGCCAAGGACAGGGGGCGGATTATGGCTACACCTTC
CASSQGQGADYGYTF
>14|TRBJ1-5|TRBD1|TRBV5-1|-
TGCGCCAGCAGCCCGGGACAGGGAGGTCAGCCCCAGCATTTT
CASSPGQGGQPQHF
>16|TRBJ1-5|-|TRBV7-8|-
TGTGCCAGCAGTTCAATACAGGGCGTCGGCAATCAGCCCCAGCATTTT
CASSSIQGVGNQPQHF
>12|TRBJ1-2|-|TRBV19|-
TGTGCCAGTAGTATGTTAGTCTATGGCTACACCTTC
CASSMLVYGYTF
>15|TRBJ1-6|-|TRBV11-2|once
TGTGCCAGCAGCCCACCCCAGGGGTATAATTCACCCCTCCACTTT
CASSPPQGYNSPLHF
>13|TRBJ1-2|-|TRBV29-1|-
TGCAGCGTTGAAAGGTTGAGAGGGGGTGGCTACACCTTC
CSVERLRGGGYTF
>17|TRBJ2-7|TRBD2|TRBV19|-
TGTGCCAGTAGTTACGGACTAGCGGGAGGTATCTCCTACGAGCAGTACTTC
CASSYGLAGGISYEQYF
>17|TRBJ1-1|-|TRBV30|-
TGTGCCTGGAGTGTTTCGTGGGCCGAAGTAATGAACACTGAAGCTTTCTTT
CAWSVSWAEVMNTEAFF
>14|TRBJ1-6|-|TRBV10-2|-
TGCGCCAGCAGTGAGGTGCAGGGTGATTCACCCCTCCACTTT
CASSEVQGDSPLHF
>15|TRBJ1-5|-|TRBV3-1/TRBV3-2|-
TGTGCCAGCAGCTATACAGCCAACCCGGTACAGCCCCAGCATTTT
CASSYTANPVQPQHF
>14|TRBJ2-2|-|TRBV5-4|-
TGTGCCAGCAGCTTGGTCAGGGGCACCGGGGAGCTGTTTTTT
CASSLVRGTGELFF
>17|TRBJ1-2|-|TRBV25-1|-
TGTGCCAGCAGTGAAAAGGGGGTGGGCCGAGGGGCCTATGGCTACACCTTC
CASSEKGVGRGAYGYTF
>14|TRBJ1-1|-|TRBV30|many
TGTGCCTGGAGGCCGGGAGGGTATTTCGCTGAAGCTTTCTTT
CAWRPGGYFAEAFF
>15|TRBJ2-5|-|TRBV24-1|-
TGTGCCACCAGTGATCCGACCGGGACAACAGAGACCCAGTACTTC
CATSDPTGTTETQYF
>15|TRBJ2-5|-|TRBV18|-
TGTGCCAGCTCCCTGGCCGGGGGATGGCAAGAGACCCAGTACTTC
CASSLAGGWQETQYF
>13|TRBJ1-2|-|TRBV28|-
TGTGCCAGCAGTTTATCCACAGACTATGGCTACACCTTC
CASSLSTDYGYTF
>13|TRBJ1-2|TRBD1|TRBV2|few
TGTGCCAGCCGTACAGGGGCGGACTATGGCTACACCTTC
CASRTGADYGYTF
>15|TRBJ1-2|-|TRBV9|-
TGTGCCAGCAGCGTAGCTCCGGGGAACCACTATGGCTACACCTTC
CASSVAPGNHYGYTF
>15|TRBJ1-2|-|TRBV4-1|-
TGCGCCAGCAGCCTCTCAGGGGAGATAGGCTATGGCTACACCTTC
CASSLSGEIGYGYTF
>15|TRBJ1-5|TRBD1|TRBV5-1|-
TGCGCCAGCAGCCCCGGGACAGGGGGCCTCCAGCCCCAGCATTTT
CASSPGTGGLQPQHF
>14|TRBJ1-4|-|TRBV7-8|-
TGTGCCAGCAATCGCGACTCAACTAATGAAAAACTGTTTTTT
CASNRDSTNEKLFF
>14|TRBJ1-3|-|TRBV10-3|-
TGTGCCATCAGCAACAGGGCTACTGGAAACACCATATATTTT
CAISNRATGNTIYF
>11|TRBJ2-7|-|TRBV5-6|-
TGTGCCAGCAGCGAACCGGACGAGCAGTACTTC
CASSEPDEQYF
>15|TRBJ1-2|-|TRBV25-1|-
TGTGCCAGCAGTGAGCAGTCCGTCGGGGGAAATGGCTACACCTTC
CASSEQSVGGNGYTF
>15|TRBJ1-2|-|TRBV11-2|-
TGTGCCAGCACCCTCTTTGGAGGCGATCGGGGGGGCTACACCTTC
CASTLFGGDRGGYTF
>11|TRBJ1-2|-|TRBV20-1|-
TGCAGTGCTGAGGAGGGAGCTGGCTACACCTTC
CSAEEGAGYTF
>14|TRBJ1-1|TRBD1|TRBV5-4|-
TGTGCCAGCAGCTTGGGAGGGGGCGGCACTGAAGCTTTCTTT
CASSLGGGGTEAFF
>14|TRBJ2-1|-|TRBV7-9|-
TGTGCCAGCAGCTTAGAACAGTCCTACAATGAGCAGTTCTTC
CASSLEQSYNEQFF
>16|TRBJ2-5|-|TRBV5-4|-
TGTGCCAGCAGCTGGGGGGTGGATTCTAGGAGAGAGACCCAGTACTTC
CASSWGVDSRRETQYF
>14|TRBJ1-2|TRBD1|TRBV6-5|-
TGTGCCAGCAGCCCGGACAGGGCGATATATGGCTACACCTTC
CASSPDRAIYGYTF